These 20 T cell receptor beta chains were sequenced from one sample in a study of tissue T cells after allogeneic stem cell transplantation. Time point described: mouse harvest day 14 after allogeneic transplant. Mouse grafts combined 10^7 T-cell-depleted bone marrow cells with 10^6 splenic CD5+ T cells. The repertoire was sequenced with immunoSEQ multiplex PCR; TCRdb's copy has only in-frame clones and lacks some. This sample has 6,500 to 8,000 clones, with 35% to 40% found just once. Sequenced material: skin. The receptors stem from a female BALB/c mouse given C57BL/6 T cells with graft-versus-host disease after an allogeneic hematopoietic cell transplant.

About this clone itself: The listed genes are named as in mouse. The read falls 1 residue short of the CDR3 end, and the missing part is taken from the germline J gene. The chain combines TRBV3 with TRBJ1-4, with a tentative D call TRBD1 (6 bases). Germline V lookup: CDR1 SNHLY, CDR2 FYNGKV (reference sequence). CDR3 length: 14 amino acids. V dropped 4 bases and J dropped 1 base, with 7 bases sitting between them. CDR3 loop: CASSYRDSNERLFF. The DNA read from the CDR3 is TGTGCCAGCAGCTACAGGGATTCCAACGAAAGATTATTT.

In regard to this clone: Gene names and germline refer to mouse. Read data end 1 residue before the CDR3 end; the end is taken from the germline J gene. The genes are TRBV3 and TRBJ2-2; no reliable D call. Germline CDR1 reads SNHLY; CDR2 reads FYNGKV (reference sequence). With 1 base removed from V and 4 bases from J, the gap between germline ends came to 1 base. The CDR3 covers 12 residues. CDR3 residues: CASSLGTGQLYF. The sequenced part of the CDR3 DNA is TGTGCCAGCAGCTTAGGCACCGGGCAGCTCTAC.

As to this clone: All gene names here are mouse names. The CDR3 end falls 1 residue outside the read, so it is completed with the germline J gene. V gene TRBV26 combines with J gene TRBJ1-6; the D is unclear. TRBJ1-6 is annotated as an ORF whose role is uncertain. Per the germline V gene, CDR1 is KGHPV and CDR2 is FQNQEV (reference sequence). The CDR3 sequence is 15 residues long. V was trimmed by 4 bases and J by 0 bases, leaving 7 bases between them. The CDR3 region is CASSQGASYNSPLYF. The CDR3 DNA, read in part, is TGTGCCAGCAGTCAGGGAGCTTCCTATAATTCGCCCCTCTAC.

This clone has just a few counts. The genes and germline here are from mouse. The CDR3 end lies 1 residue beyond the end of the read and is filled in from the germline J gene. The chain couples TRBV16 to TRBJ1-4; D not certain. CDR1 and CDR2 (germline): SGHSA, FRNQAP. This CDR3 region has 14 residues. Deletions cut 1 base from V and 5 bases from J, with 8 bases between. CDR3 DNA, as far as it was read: TGTGCAAGCAGCTTAGTACACCCAAACGAAAGATTATTT. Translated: CASSLVHPNERLF. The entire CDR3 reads CASSLVHPNERLFF.

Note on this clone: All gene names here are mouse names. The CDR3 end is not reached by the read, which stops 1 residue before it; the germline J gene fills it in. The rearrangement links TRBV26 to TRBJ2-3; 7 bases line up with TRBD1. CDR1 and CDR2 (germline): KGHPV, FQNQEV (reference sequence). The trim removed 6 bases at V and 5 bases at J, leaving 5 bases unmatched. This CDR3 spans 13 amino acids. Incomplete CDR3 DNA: TGTGCCAGCAGACATCCAGGGGGAGAAACGCTGTAT. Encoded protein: CASRHPGGETLY. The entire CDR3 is CASRHPGGETLYF. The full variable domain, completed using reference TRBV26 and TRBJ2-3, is NSKVIQTPRYLVKGQGQKAKMRCIPEKGHPVVFWYQQNKNNEFKFLINFQNQEVLQQIDMTEKRFSAECPSNSPCSLEIQSSEAGDSALYLCASRHPGGETLYFGSGTRLTVL.

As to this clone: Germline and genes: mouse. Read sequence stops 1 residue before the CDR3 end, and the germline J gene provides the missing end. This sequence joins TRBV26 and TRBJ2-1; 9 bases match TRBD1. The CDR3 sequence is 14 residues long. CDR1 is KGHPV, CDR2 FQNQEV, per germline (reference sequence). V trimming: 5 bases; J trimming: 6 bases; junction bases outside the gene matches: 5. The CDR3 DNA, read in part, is TGTGCCAGCAGTTCACAGGGGGCGGGTGCTGAGCAGTTC. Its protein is CASSSQGAGAEQF. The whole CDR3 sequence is CASSSQGAGAEQFF.

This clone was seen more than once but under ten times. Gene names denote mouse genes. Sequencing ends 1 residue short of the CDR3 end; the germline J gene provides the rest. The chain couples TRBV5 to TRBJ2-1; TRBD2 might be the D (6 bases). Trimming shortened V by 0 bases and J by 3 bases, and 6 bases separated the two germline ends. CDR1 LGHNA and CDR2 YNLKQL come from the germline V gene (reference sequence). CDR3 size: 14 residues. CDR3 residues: CASSQDWGYAEQFF. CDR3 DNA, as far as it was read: TGTGCCAGCAGCCAAGACTGGGGCTATGCTGAGCAGTTC.

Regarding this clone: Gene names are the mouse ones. This CDR3 is CASRWKGQNTLYF. The CDR3 bases that were read are TGTGCCAGCAGATGGAAGGGTCAAAACACCTTGTAC. The chain uses TRBV13-1 and TRBJ2-4; no clear D gene. The read terminates 1 residue ahead of where the CDR3 ends, so the germline J gene completes it. V lost 5 bases to trimming and J lost 1 base, with 8 bases between them. The CDR3 length is 13 residues. CDR1 and CDR2 from the germline V gene are NSHNY and SYGAGN.

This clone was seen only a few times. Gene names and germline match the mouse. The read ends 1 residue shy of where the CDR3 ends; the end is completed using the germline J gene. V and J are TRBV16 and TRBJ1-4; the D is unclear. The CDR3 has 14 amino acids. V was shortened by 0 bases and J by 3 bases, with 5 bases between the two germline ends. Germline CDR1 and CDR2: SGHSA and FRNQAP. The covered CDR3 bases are TGTGCAAGCAGCTTAGAGGCAACCAACGAAAGATTATTT. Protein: CASSLEATNERLF. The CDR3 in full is CASSLEATNERLFF.

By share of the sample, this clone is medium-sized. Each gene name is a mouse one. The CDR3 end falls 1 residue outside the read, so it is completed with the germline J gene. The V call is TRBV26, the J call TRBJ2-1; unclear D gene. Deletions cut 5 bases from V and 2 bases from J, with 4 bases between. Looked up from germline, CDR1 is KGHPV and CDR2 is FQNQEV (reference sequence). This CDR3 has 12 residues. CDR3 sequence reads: CASSRDYAEQFF. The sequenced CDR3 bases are TGTGCCAGCAGTAGGGACTATGCTGAGCAGTTC.

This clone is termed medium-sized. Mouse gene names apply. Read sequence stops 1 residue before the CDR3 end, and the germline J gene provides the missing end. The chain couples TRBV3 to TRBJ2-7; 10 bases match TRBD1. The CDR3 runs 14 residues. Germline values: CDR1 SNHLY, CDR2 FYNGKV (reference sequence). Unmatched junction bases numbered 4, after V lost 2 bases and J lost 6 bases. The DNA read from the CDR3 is TGTGCCAGCAGCTTAAGGGACAGGGGATTTGAACAGTAC. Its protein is CASSLRDRGFEQY. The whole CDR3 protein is CASSLRDRGFEQYF.

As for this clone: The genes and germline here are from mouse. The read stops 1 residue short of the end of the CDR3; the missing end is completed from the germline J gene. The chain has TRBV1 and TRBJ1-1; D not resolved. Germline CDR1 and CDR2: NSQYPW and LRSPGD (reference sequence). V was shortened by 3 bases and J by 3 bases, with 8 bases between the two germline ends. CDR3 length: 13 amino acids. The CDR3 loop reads CTCSARRDTEVFF. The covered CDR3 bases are TGCACCTGCAGTGCGCGCCGGGACACAGAAGTCTTC.

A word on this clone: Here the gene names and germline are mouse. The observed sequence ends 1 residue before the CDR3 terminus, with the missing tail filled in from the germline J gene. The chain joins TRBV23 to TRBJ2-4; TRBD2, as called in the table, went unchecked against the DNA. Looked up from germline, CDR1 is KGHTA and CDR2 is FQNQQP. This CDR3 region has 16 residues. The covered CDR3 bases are TGCTCCAGCAGTCAATCGACTGGGGGAAGTCAAAACACCTTGTAC. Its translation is CSSSQSTGGSQNTLY. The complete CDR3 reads CSSSQSTGGSQNTLYF.

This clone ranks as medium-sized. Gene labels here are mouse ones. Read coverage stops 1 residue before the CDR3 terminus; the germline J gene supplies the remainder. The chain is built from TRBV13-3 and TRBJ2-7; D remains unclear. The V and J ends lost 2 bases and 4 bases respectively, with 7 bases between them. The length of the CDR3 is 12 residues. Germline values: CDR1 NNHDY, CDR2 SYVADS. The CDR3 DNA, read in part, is TGTGCCAGCAGTGAATCGGGGTATGAACAGTAC. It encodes CASSESGYEQY. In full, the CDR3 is CASSESGYEQYF.

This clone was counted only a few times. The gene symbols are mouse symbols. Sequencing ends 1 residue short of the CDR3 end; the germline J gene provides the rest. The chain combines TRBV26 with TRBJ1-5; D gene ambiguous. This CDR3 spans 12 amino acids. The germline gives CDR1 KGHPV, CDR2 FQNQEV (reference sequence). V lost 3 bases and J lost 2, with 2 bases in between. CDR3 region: CASSLDNQAPLF. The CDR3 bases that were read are TGTGCCAGCAGTCTCGACAACCAGGCTCCGCTT.

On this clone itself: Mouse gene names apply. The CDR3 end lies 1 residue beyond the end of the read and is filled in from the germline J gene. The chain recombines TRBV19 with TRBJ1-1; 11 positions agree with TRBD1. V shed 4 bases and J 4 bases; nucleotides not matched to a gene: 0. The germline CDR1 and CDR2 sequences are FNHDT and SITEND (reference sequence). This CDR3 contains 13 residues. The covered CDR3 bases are TGTGCCAGCAGTGGGACAGGGGGCACAGAAGTCTTC. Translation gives CASSGTGGTEVF. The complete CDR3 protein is CASSGTGGTEVFF. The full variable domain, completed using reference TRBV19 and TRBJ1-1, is GGIITQTPKFLIGQEGQKLTLKCQQNFNHDTMYWYRQDSGKGLRLIYYSITENDLQKGDLSEGYDASREKKSSFSLTVTSAQKNEMAVFLCASSGTGGTEVFFGKGTRLTVV.

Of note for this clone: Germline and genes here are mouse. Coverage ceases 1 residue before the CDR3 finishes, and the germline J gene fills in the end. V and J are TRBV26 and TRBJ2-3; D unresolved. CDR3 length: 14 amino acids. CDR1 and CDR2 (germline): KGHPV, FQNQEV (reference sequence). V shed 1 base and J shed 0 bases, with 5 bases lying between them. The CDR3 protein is CASSLYNSAETLYF. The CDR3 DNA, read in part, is TGTGCCAGCAGTCTGTACAATAGTGCAGAAACGCTGTAT.

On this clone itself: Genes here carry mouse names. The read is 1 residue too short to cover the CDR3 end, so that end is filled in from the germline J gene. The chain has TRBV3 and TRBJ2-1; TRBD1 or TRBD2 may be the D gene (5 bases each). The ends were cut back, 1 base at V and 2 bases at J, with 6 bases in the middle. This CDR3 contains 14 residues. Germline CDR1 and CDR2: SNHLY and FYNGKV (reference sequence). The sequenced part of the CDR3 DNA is TGTGCCAGCAGCTTAGGGGGGTACTATGCTGAGCAGTTC. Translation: CASSLGGYYAEQF. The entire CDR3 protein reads CASSLGGYYAEQFF.

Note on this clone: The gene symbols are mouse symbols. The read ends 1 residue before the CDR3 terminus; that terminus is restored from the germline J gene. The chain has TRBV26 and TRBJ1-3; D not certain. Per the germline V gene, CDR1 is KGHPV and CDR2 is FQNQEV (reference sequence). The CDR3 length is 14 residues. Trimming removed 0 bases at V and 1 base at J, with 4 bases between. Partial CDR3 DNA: TGTGCCAGCAGTCTGTCACAATCTGGAAATACGCTCTAT. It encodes CASSLSQSGNTLY. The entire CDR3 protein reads CASSLSQSGNTLYF.

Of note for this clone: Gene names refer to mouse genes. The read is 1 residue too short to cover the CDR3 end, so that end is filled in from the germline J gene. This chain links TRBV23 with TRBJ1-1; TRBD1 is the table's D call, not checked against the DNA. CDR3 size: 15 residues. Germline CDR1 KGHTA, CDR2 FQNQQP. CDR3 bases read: TGCTCCAGCAGGCGGACAGGGGGCGCTGGCACAGAAGTCTTC. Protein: CSSRRTGGAGTEVF. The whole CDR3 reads CSSRRTGGAGTEVFF.